This is a list of T cell receptor beta chains from one sample in a study of shared clonotypes between healthy human individuals. Some clones are missing from TCRdb's copy, which holds only in-frame ones; the method was immunoSEQ multiplex PCR. The sample consists of about 480,000 clones, nearly 80% of them appearing once. The sequencing sample was made of PBMCs. These TCRs come from a woman aged 40 to 55 in good health. Some clones in this sample may be carry-over from other donors' samples. Both conserved end residues are part of each CDR3. The D gene is left open where the match is weak. Only some rows state a clone size, as once, few, many or a class for expanded clones.

V gene	clone size	D gene	J gene	CDR3 DNA	CDR3 protein
TRBV7-8	NA	NA	TRBJ2-1	TGTGCCAGCAGCCCCTCTACTAGTTTCAATGAGCAGTTCTTC	CASSPSTSFNEQFF
TRBV29-1	NA	TRBD1	TRBJ1-1	TGCAGCGTCGGACAGGACAACACTGAAGCTTTCTTT	CSVGQDNTEAFF
TRBV2	NA	TRBD1	TRBJ1-5	TGTGCCAGCAGGAAAGGGGACAGGGACTATATTAGCAATCAGCCCCAGCATTTT	CASRKGDRDYISNQPQHF
TRBV30	few	NA	TRBJ1-1	TGTGCCTGGAGTCGGACGGTGAACACTGAAGCTTTCTTT	CAWSRTVNTEAFF
TRBV7-3	NA	NA	TRBJ2-1	TGTGCCAGCAGCTTAATAGGCAATGAGCAGTTCTTC	CASSLIGNEQFF
TRBV2	many	TRBD1	TRBJ1-2	TGTGCCAGCAGCGGGCAGGGGGCAGGTGGCTACACCTTC	CASSGQGAGGYTF
TRBV27	NA	NA	TRBJ2-1	TGTGCCAGCAGTCCCGCCGCAGGCTCCTACAATGAGCAGTTCTTC	CASSPAAGSYNEQFF
TRBV5-1	NA	NA	TRBJ2-2	TGCGCCAGCAGCTTGCACGGATCCGGGGAGCTGTTTTTT	CASSLHGSGELFF
TRBV28	NA	TRBD1	TRBJ1-2	TGTGCCAGCAGAACCGGGACAGGGACTTCGGGCTATGGCTACACCTTC	CASRTGTGTSGYGYTF
TRBV27	NA	TRBD1	TRBJ2-6	TGTGCCAGCAGTAGAACCGGGACAGGTGTCTCTGGGGCCAACGTCCTGACTTTC	CASSRTGTGVSGANVLTF
TRBV7-8	NA	NA	TRBJ2-7	TGTGCCAGCAGCTTAGGGACAGCAGCCTACGAGCAGTACTTC	CASSLGTAAYEQYF
TRBV11-2	once	TRBD2	TRBJ2-7	TGTGCCAGCAGCTTATGGACTAGCGGGAGTATGGCCTACGAGCAGTACTTC	CASSLWTSGSMAYEQYF
TRBV5-1	NA	TRBD1	TRBJ2-7	TGCGCCAGCAGCATCACGGGACAGAGGGACTACGAGCAGTACTTC	CASSITGQRDYEQYF
TRBV28	NA	NA	TRBJ2-7	TGTGCCAGCAGTTTTGCAGATTCCGAGCAGTACTTC	CASSFADSEQYF
TRBV5-1	NA	NA	TRBJ2-5	TGCGCCAGCAGCCCAGGACAGACCGGGGAGACCCAGTACTTC	CASSPGQTGETQYF
TRBV30	NA	NA	TRBJ2-3	TGTGCCTGGATGACCAAGGGGGCAGATACGCAGTATTTT	CAWMTKGADTQYF
TRBV5-1	NA	TRBD2	TRBJ2-7	TGCGCCAGCAGCTTGGGCGGTGCGCGGGGGGCCTACGAGCAGTACTTC	CASSLGGARGAYEQYF
TRBV2	NA	TRBD1	TRBJ2-4	TGTGCCAGCAGGTTGGACAGGGAAAACATTCAGTACTTC	CASRLDRENIQYF
TRBV2	NA	TRBD1	TRBJ2-7	TGTGCCAGCAATGGAGTCAGGGGGCTTGAGCAGTACTTC	CASNGVRGLEQYF
TRBV28	NA	TRBD1	TRBJ2-7	TGTGCCAGCAATCCTATGGGGGACAGGGGATCCTACGAGCAGTACTTC	CASNPMGDRGSYEQYF
TRBV19	NA	NA	TRBJ2-1	TGTGCCAGTAGAGATAGCGGTGTGCAGTTCTTC	CASRDSGVQFF
TRBV7-2	NA	TRBD2	TRBJ2-1	TGTGCCAGCAGCTTAGAGCGGGGATACAATGAGCAGTTCTTC	CASSLERGYNEQFF
TRBV19	NA	NA	TRBJ2-7	TGTGCCAGTAGTACGGCAGGGGTCAGGGGCTCCTACGAGCAGTACTTC	CASSTAGVRGSYEQYF
TRBV7-9	NA	NA	TRBJ1-6	TGTGCCAGCAGCTTAGGGGACTCACCCCTCCACTTT	CASSLGDSPLHF
TRBV5-4	NA	TRBD1	TRBJ1-2	TGTGCCAGCAGCTTGGCACCAGGGGGGTACTATGGCTACACCTTC	CASSLAPGGYYGYTF
TRBV14	NA	TRBD1	TRBJ1-1	TGTGCCAGCAGCCTCGGACAGGGGACTGAAGCTTTCTTT	CASSLGQGTEAFF
TRBV28	NA	TRBD2	TRBJ2-4	TGTGCCAGCAGTTACCAACTAGCGGGAGTCAAAAACATTCAGTACTTC	CASSYQLAGVKNIQYF
TRBV7-2	NA	TRBD1	TRBJ1-1	TGTGCCAGCAGCTTATTGGGACAGGGGAGTACTGAAGCTTTCTTT	CASSLLGQGSTEAFF
TRBV7-7	NA	TRBD1	TRBJ2-7	TGTGCTAGCAGGACGAGGGGGCGCTTCTGGTCCTACGAGCAGTACTTC	CASRTRGRFWSYEQYF
TRBV28	NA	NA	TRBJ1-2	TGTGCCAGCAGTTCGAGGCTCTACTATGGCTACACCTTC	CASSSRLYYGYTF
TRBV7-6	NA	TRBD1	TRBJ1-3	TGTGCCAGCAGCTTACTTACGGGACAGTTCTCTGGAAACACCATATATTTT	CASSLLTGQFSGNTIYF